The 4 T cell receptor beta chains below were found in one sample sequenced in a study of blood T cell repertoires in COVID-19 (dated by TCRdb to 2018 to 2021). The library came from the immunoSEQ multiplex PCR assay. In TCRdb, the immuneACCESS table is reduced to in-frame sequences with V and J assigned. These tables do not hold every clone; where another copy was compared, an unresolved V gene accounts for under half, and the others remain unexplained. The sample includes approximately 400,000 clones, with 70% to 90% observed a single time. The top ten hold over 9.5% of the sample. The sample consisted of peripheral blood. These receptors were taken from a woman in her forties or fifties with COVID-19, enrolled during active disease.

The V and J genes are TRBV5-8 and TRBJ1-2; D is uncertain. The CDR3 sequence is 14 residues long. V lost 6 bases and J lost 6, with 18 bases in between. The germline V gene has CDR1 SGHTS and CDR2 YDEGEE. In DNA, the CDR3 is TGTGCCAGCACCTTAGCTTCCCGGGAGAATGGCTACACCTTC. It translates to CASTLASRENGYTF.

This chain joins TRBV6-4 and TRBJ2-1, with a tentative D call TRBD2 (7 bases). The V gene's germline CDR1 is MRHNA and CDR2 SNTAGT. V was clipped by 4 bases and J by 4 bases, with 14 bases between them. The CDR3 has 15 amino acids. The CDR3 DNA reads TGTGCCAGCAGTGTGAAGGGGGGGGCATACAATGAGCAGTTCTTC. This sequence encodes CASSVKGGAYNEQFF.

J is TRBJ2-2 and V is TRBV2; 7 bases fit TRBD1. The CDR3 runs 14 residues. Germline CDR1 reads SNHLY; CDR2 reads FYNNEI. The trim removed 7 bases at V and 3 bases at J, leaving 5 bases unmatched. The CDR3 is CASTRQGHTGELFF. CDR3 nucleotide sequence: TGTGCCAGCACGAGACAGGGTCACACCGGGGAGCTGTTTTTT. Combining the CDR3 with reference TRBV2 and TRBJ2-2 gives the whole variable domain EPEVTQTPSHQVTQMGQEVILRCVPISNHLYFYWYRQILGQKVEFLVSFYNNEISEKSEIFDDQFSVERPDGSNFTLKIRSTKLEDSAMYFCASTRQGHTGELFFGEGSRLTVL.

The V and J genes are TRBV19 and TRBJ1-1; D not certain. This CDR3 has 11 residues. Deletions cut 5 bases from V and 8 bases from J, with 9 bases between. CDR1 and CDR2 (germline): LNHDA, SQIVND (reference sequence). In DNA form, the CDR3 reads TGTGCCAGTAGTGAGGGAGGGGAAGCTTTCTTT. It specifies CASSEGGEAFF.